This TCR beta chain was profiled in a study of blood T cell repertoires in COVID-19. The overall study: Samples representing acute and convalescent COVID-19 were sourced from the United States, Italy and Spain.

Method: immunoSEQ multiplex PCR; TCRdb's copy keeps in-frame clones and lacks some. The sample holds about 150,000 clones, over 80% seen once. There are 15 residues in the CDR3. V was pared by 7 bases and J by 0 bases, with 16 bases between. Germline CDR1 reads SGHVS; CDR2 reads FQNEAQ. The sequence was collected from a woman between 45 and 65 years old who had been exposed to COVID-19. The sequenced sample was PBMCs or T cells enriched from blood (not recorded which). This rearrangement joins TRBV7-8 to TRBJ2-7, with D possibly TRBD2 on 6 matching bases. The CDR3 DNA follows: TGTGCCAGCACTCCGTGGGGGAGGAGCTCCTACGAGCAGTACTTC. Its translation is CASTPWGRSSYEQYF. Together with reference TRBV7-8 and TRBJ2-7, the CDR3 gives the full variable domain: GAGVSQSPRYKVAKRGQDVALRCDPISGHVSLFWYQQALGQGPEFLTYFQNEAQLDKSGLPSDRFFAERPEGSVSTLKIQRTQQEDSAVYLCASTPWGRSSYEQYFGPGTRLTVT.